This TCR beta chain was profiled in a study of blood T cells in healthy people across ages. PBMCs, at least 7 million per sample, were isolated. The authors extracted at least 6 micrograms of total RNA per sample. Trimming removed 4 bases from V and 0 bases from J, with 10 bases in between. CDR3 length: 14 residues. It was with a sample-barcoded 5' primer and a J-beta primer mix that a second PCR of about 7 to 12 cycles was run. TCRdb ran MiXCR on the 5' RACE reads and lists one entry per CDR3 protein. Found here are some 1.1 million distinct CDR3 sequences, roughly two fifths of them singletons; the top ten hold approximately 14%.

The sequencing sample was made of blood. The V and J genes are TRBV12-3 or TRBV12-4 and TRBJ2-7; D remains ambiguous. The origin of this receptor is a man aged 18 to 35 in good health. Here the CDR3 DNA reads TGTGCCAGCAGTTCCGACGGTTACTCCTACGAGCAGTACTTC. It encodes CASSSDGYSYEQYF.